The following is a TCR beta chain sequence with its context. Its cognate antigen is unknown. Some clones are missing from TCRdb's copy, which holds only in-frame ones; the method was immunoSEQ multiplex PCR. This sample has 2 million to 2.5 million clones, with 85% to 95% found just once. This entry is derived from a study of shared clonotypes between healthy human individuals. CDR3 length equals 16 residues. Looked up from germline, CDR1 is SEHNR and CDR2 is FQNEAQ (reference sequence). Trimming shortened V by 5 bases and J by 2 bases, and 13 bases separated the two germline ends. Study-level points and caveats: Depth was large, yet rarefaction showed that sorted-subset sequencing was incomplete.

Caucasian adults residing in Nashville, Tennessee made up all the donors. Investigators divided CD4+ cells into CD45RA+ naive and CD45RA-negative memory subsets. This receptor was taken from a man aged 18 to 35 in good health. Some clones in this sample may be carry-over from other donors' samples. Sequencing input: naive CD4+ T cells from PBMCs. Subset indicated: CD45RA+ positively selected. The V call is TRBV7-9, the J call TRBJ2-6; D unresolved. DNA for the CDR3: TGTGCCAGCAGCCGAAATAAGATCCCTGGGGCCAACGTCCTGACTTTC. As protein: CASSRNKIPGANVLTF. The whole variable domain, remainder taken from reference TRBV7-9 and TRBJ2-6, is DTGVSQNPRHKITKRGQNVTFRCDPISEHNRLYWYRQTLGQGPEFLTYFQNEAQLEKSRLLSDRFSAERPKGSFSTLEIQRTEQGDSAMYLCASSRNKIPGANVLTFGAGSRLTVL.